This T cell receptor (beta chain) comes out of a study of Ad26.COV2.S vaccination and SARS-CoV-2 variants. Whole-study context: The study gave Ad26.COV2.S intramuscularly, once or twice 56 days apart.

Germline V gene lookup returns CDR1 MGHRA and CDR2 YSYEKL. V was pared by 4 bases and J by 4 bases, with 17 bases between. This CDR3 spans 16 amino acids. Indicated treatment: about 20 received Ad26.COV2.S at low or high dose, single or two shots; 5 received placebo; per-sample allocation not given. Repertoires come from day 63 after the first vaccine or placebo injection. The data were produced by immunoSEQ multiplex PCR, yet TCRdb's version contains in-frame clones alone and is incomplete. The table has approximately 350,000 clones, roughly 87% seen once; the top ten hold 3.4%. Here the sequenced sample was peripheral blood, taken in a trial of Ad26.COV2.S vaccine versus placebo. This chain connects TRBV4-1 to TRBJ1-5; D not certain. The sequence was collected from a person between 18 and 65 years old who received the Ad26.COV2.S COVID-19 vaccine or a placebo. This CDR3 is CASSPFGIGWNQPQHF. The CDR3 bases are TGCGCCAGCAGCCCCTTCGGGATTGGGTGGAATCAGCCCCAGCATTTT.